These 32 T cell receptor beta chains were all obtained from the same sample, sequenced in a study of cytotoxic CD8 clonotypes in ibrutinib-treated CLL. The table came from immunoSEQ multiplex PCR; TCRdb's copy has only in-frame clones and leaves some out. The data contain about 300,000 clones, approximately 76% of them singletons. The source material was PBMCs, sampled at disease progression, from a patient treated with ibrutinib. Source of these receptors: a human donor with chronic lymphocytic leukemia.

Only one count was recorded for this clone. The rearrangement uses TRBV2 and TRBJ2-5; TRBD1 aligns across 7 bases. V was pared by 4 bases and J by 3 bases, with 8 bases of the junction left unmatched. CDR1 is SNHLY and CDR2 is FYNNEI in the germline V gene. This CDR3 is 15 amino acids long. CDR3 coding DNA: TGTGCCAGCAGTGGGAGGACAGGTACCAAAGAGACCCAGTACTTC. Translated: CASSGRTGTKETQYF.

The V call is TRBV7-2, the J call TRBJ2-2; 8 nucleotides agree with TRBD1. Losses at the gene ends were 5 bases for V and 5 bases for J; bases not matched to a gene: 4. The germline V gene encodes CDR1 SGHTA and CDR2 FQGNSA. CDR3 length equals 14 residues. In DNA, the CDR3 is TGTGCCAGCAGCCCCAGGACAGGGACCGGGGAGCTGTTTTTT. This sequence encodes CASSPRTGTGELFF.

As concerns this clone: A read error may produce the germline difference seen at one junction end. The V call is TRBV9, the J call TRBJ1-2; D call uncertain. Germline CDR1 is SGDLS and CDR2 is YYNGEE. The CDR3 totals 12 residues. The CDR3 nucleotides are TGTGCCAGCAGTCGAGCGGGAGGTCCCTTTTACTTC. Protein sequence: CASSRAGGPFYF.

This chain connects TRBV4-1 to TRBJ1-2; D uncertain. V lost 1 base and J lost 8, with 14 bases in between. Germline V gene data show CDR1 as MGHRA and CDR2 as YSYEKL. The CDR3 contains 14 residues. The CDR3 reads CASSQVGPLGGYTF. The CDR3, as DNA: TGCGCCAGCAGCCAAGTGGGTCCATTGGGAGGCTACACCTTC.

J is TRBJ1-1 and V is TRBV27; weak D call: TRBD1 (6 bases). From germline, CDR1 is MNHEY and CDR2 SMNVEV (reference sequence). There are 14 residues in the CDR3. The ends were cut back, 1 base at V and 4 bases at J, with 10 bases in the middle. CDR3 region: CASSLFPGATEAFF. CDR3 coding DNA: TGTGCCAGCAGTTTATTTCCAGGGGCCACTGAAGCTTTCTTT.

The genes are TRBV4-1 and TRBJ2-7; the D gene is possibly TRBD2 (6 bases). The V gene lost 4 bases and the J gene lost 7 bases, with 17 bases spanning the gap. Germline V CDR1 and CDR2: MGHRA, YSYEKL. The CDR3 is 14 residues long. CDR3 residues: CASSPTRGPGEQYF. In DNA, the CDR3 is TGCGCCAGCAGCCCAACGCGGGGTCCGGGGGAGCAGTACTTC.

This rearrangement joins TRBV2 to TRBJ2-7, with TRBD1 identical over 7 bases. J was trimmed by 6 bases and V by 10 bases; bases with no gene match: 12. This CDR3 has 13 amino acids. Germline CDR1 is SNHLY and CDR2 is FYNNEI. CDR3 sequence (DNA): TGTGCCACCGCACAGGGGAAACGTCTCGAGCAGTACTTC. Residues: CATAQGKRLEQYF.

This rearrangement joins TRBV27 to TRBJ2-3; the D is unclear. V gave up 3 bases and J gave up 3 bases, with 13 bases separating them. The CDR3 totals 15 residues. Germline lookup yields CDR1 MNHEY and CDR2 SMNVEV (reference sequence). The chain's CDR3 is CASSLYKGLTDTQYF. The CDR3 DNA follows: TGTGCCAGCAGTTTGTATAAGGGTTTGACAGATACGCAGTATTTT.

This chain connects TRBV7-9 to TRBJ1-5; D is unresolved. The germline V gene has CDR1 SEHNR and CDR2 FQNEAQ (reference sequence). The CDR3 runs to 14 residues. V lost 6 bases and J 7 bases, leaving 16 bases between the germline ends. CDR3 sequence: CASRHRRGGQPQHF. CDR3 nucleotide sequence: TGTGCCAGCAGACACCGCCGAGGAGGGCAGCCCCAGCATTTT.

The chain links TRBV25-1 to TRBJ2-1; the match to TRBD2 covers 9 bases. This CDR3 spans 14 amino acids. The junction had 7 bases not matched to a gene; V was cut back by 5 bases and J by 8 bases. CDR1 is MGHDK, CDR2 SYGVNS, per germline. CDR3 sequence reads: CASSRREGLDEQFF. Here the CDR3 DNA reads TGTGCCAGCAGTAGGCGGGAGGGCCTAGATGAGCAGTTCTTC.

The chain has TRBV2 and TRBJ2-1; the D gene is possibly TRBD1 (7 bases). This CDR3 region has 15 residues. Trimming shortened V by 6 bases and J by 1 base, and 13 bases separated the two germline ends. From germline, CDR1 is SNHLY and CDR2 FYNNEI. CDR3 sequence (DNA): TGTGCCAGCAGAGACTCAGGGGGGTCCTACAATGAGCAGTTCTTC. This sequence encodes CASRDSGGSYNEQFF.

This clone was counted once. The V call is TRBV28, the J call TRBJ1-4; TRBD1 might be the D (5 bases). CDR3 length: 20 amino acids. CDR1 is MDHEN, CDR2 SYDVKM, per germline. Trimming shortened V by 5 bases and J by 4 bases, and 29 bases separated the two germline ends. The CDR3 reads CASSILQGWGKVTGNEKLFF. The CDR3 DNA sequence: TGTGCCAGCAGTATACTCCAGGGTTGGGGAAAGGTCACCGGTAATGAAAAACTGTTTTTT.

This rearrangement joins TRBV5-1 to TRBJ2-1, with D unresolved. V gave up 2 bases and J gave up 4 bases, with 7 bases separating them. Germline V gene data show CDR1 as SGHRS and CDR2 as YFSETQ. This CDR3 is built from 13 residues. The CDR3 sequence is CASSLGPYNEQFF. As DNA, the CDR3 is TGCGCCAGCAGCTTAGGCCCTTACAATGAGCAGTTCTTC.

This chain uses TRBV7-9 with TRBJ2-7; the match to TRBD1 covers 8 bases. The length of the CDR3 is 14 residues. J was trimmed by 2 bases and V by 5 bases; bases with no gene match: 5. CDR1 and CDR2 from the germline V gene are SEHNR and FQNEAQ (reference sequence). CDR3: CASSPRQGPYEQYF. In nucleotides, the CDR3 is TGTGCCAGCAGCCCAAGACAGGGGCCCTACGAGCAGTACTTC.

The V call is TRBV5-1, the J call TRBJ2-3, with D perhaps being TRBD1 or TRBD2 (5 bases each). Germline loops: CDR1 SGHRS, CDR2 YFSETQ. The CDR3 contains 14 residues. With 4 bases removed from V and 2 bases from J, the gap between germline ends came to 11 bases. DNA for the CDR3: TGCGCCAGCAGCCCGGGGCCTGACACAGATACGCAGTATTTT. Encoded protein: CASSPGPDTDTQYF.

There are many counts of this clone. The chain links TRBV7-6 to TRBJ2-5, with D tentatively TRBD2 (5 bases). Germline V gene lookup returns CDR1 SGHVS and CDR2 FNYEAQ. CDR3 length: 13 amino acids. Trimming took off 2 bases at V and 1 base at J, with 5 bases between the two ends. The CDR3 loop reads CASSLLAQETQYF. CDR3 bases: TGTGCCAGCAGCTTACTAGCCCAAGAGACCCAGTACTTC. Supplemented by reference TRBV7-6 and TRBJ2-5, the full variable domain reads GAGVSQSPRYKVTKRGQDVALRCDPISGHVSLYWYRQALGQGPEFLTYFNYEAQQDKSGLPNDRFSAERPEGSISTLTIQRTEQRDSAMYRCASSLLAQETQYFGPGTRLLVL.

The CDR3 nucleotides are TGCGCCAGCAGCTTGGCTCAGGAGGGGGAGCAGTTCTTC. It is translated as CASSLAQEGEQFF. The V call is TRBV5-1, the J call TRBJ2-1, with D possibly TRBD2 on 6 matching bases. The CDR3 is 13 amino acids. V was shortened by 0 bases and J by 10 bases, with 11 bases between the two germline ends. Germline V gene sequence: CDR1 SGHRS, CDR2 YFSETQ.

In regard to this clone: Within the sample, other DNA sequences also encode this same CDR3. V gene TRBV9 combines with J gene TRBJ2-5, with 9 bases that match TRBD2. Germline V gives CDR1 SGDLS, CDR2 YYNGEE. Trimming cost V 0 bases and J 1 base; bases outside gene matches: 4. CDR3 length: 16 residues. CDR3 sequence (DNA): TGTGCCAGCAGCGTAGTGCCAGCGGGGGGCCAAGAGACCCAGTACTTC. Protein product: CASSVVPAGGQETQYF.

The chain carries TRBV5-6 and TRBJ1-2; D gene unclear. CDR1 is SGHDT, CDR2 YYEEEE, per germline. The CDR3 consists of 13 residues. The V and J ends lost 1 base and 4 bases respectively, with 8 bases between them. In DNA form, the CDR3 reads TGTGCCAGCAGCTTGACAGTAATCTATGGCTACACCTTC. Translating gives CASSLTVIYGYTF.

This clone turned up a few times. V gene TRBV27 combines with J gene TRBJ1-6, with 7 bases identical to TRBD1. The germline V gene encodes CDR1 MNHEY and CDR2 SMNVEV (reference sequence). CDR3 size: 15 residues. V trimming: 6 bases; J trimming: 6 bases; junction bases outside the gene matches: 8. The CDR3 loop reads CASSSWTGRNSPLHF. CDR3 nucleotides: TGTGCCAGCAGCAGTTGGACAGGTCGTAATTCACCCCTCCACTTT.

This chain links TRBV5-1 with TRBJ1-2, with 7 bases that match TRBD1. The CDR3 runs 13 residues. Trimming cost V 3 bases and J 3 bases; bases outside gene matches: 2. Per the germline V gene, CDR1 is SGHRS and CDR2 is YFSETQ. CDR3 sequence (DNA): TGCGCCAGCAGCTCAGGACAGGACTATGGCTACACCTTC. Its protein is CASSSGQDYGYTF.

V gene TRBV9 combines with J gene TRBJ2-7; 11 bases fit TRBD2. There are 15 residues in the CDR3. Germline CDR1 and CDR2: SGDLS and YYNGEE. V shed 2 bases, J shed 2 bases, and the junction held 3 bases outside the gene matches. The CDR3 spells CASSVALAGAYEQYF. Here the CDR3 DNA reads TGTGCCAGCAGCGTCGCACTAGCGGGGGCCTACGAGCAGTACTTC. Complete variable domain (other parts from reference TRBV9 and TRBJ2-7): DSGVTQTPKHLITATGQRVTLRCSPRSGDLSVYWYQQSLDQGLQFLIQYYNGEERAKGNILERFSAQQFPDLHSELNLSSLELGDSALYFCASSVALAGAYEQYFGPGTRLTVT.

Here the CDR3 reads CASSEALAGSNNEQFF. The DNA of the CDR3 is TGTGCCAGCAGTGAAGCGTTAGCGGGGTCTAACAATGAGCAGTTCTTC. J is TRBJ2-1 and V is TRBV2, with 8 bases that match TRBD2. CDR1 is SNHLY and CDR2 is FYNNEI in the germline V gene. J was trimmed by 5 bases and V by 0 bases; bases with no gene match: 6. This CDR3 has 16 amino acids.

The CDR3 protein is CASTERGGYTF. CDR3 nucleotides: TGTGCCAGCACTGAAAGAGGTGGCTACACCTTC. This chain uses TRBV5-4 with TRBJ1-2; D remains unclear. Germline CDR1 and CDR2: SGHNT and YYREEE (reference sequence). The CDR3 sequence is 11 residues long. Between the trimmed V and J ends, which lost 6 bases and 7 bases, there was a span of 10 bases.

This sequence joins TRBV19 and TRBJ1-2, with 8 positions matching TRBD1. The V gene's germline CDR1 is LNHDA and CDR2 SQIVND (reference sequence). The ends lost 5 bases at V and 4 bases at J; junction bases unmatched: 12. This CDR3 spans 16 amino acids. The CDR3 is CASSLKPPTGAYGYTF. The CDR3 nucleotides are TGTGCCAGTAGTCTTAAACCCCCGACAGGGGCCTATGGCTACACCTTC.

This sequence joins TRBV4-2 and TRBJ1-2; 8 bases map to TRBD1. Per germline, CDR1 LGHNA and CDR2 YNFKEQ. V lost 0 bases and J lost 0; bases outside the gene matches: 12. This CDR3 comprises 19 residues. The CDR3 loop reads CASSQDGRTGLPSNYGYTF. CDR3 DNA: TGTGCCAGCAGCCAAGACGGGAGGACAGGGCTCCCTTCTAACTATGGCTACACCTTC.

This chain links TRBV6-1 with TRBJ2-7; 7 bases match TRBD1. In germline, CDR1 is MNHNS, CDR2 SASEGT. There are 15 residues in the CDR3. V was pared by 4 bases and J by 7 bases, with 13 bases of the junction left unmatched. CDR3: CASSGFGTAGIEQYF. The CDR3 DNA follows: TGTGCCAGCAGTGGATTCGGGACAGCCGGGATAGAGCAGTACTTC.

V and J are TRBV27 and TRBJ2-6; TRBD2 might be the D (7 bases). Trimming took off 1 base at V and 2 bases at J, with 12 bases between the two ends. The germline V gene has CDR1 MNHEY and CDR2 SMNVEV (reference sequence). The CDR3 is 17 amino acids. DNA for the CDR3: TGTGCCAGCAGTTTATTTCGGGGGGCGACTGGGGCCAACGTCCTGACTTTC. Protein: CASSLFRGATGANVLTF.

The rearrangement joins TRBV7-2 to TRBJ2-1; D not resolved. Germline V CDR1 and CDR2: SGHTA, FQGNSA. Trimming removed 2 bases from V and 3 bases from J, with 2 bases in between. CDR3 length equals 12 residues. The CDR3 nucleotides read TGTGCCAGCAGCTTAAACTACAATGAGCAGTTCTTC. Residues: CASSLNYNEQFF.

The chain links TRBV29-1 to TRBJ2-1; the D gene is possibly TRBD1 (6 bases). The CDR3 consists of 9 residues. The V end lost 7 bases, the J end lost 8 bases, and 6 bases lay between the germline ends. Germline CDR1 is SQVTM and CDR2 is ANQGSEA. This CDR3 is CSGGHEQFF. The CDR3 nucleotides are TGCAGCGGGGGGCATGAGCAGTTCTTC.

V and J are TRBV28 and TRBJ2-5; D perhaps matches TRBD1 (6 bases). Trimming left V 6 bases short and J 2 bases short, with 22 bases between. CDR3 length: 17 residues. The germline V gene encodes CDR1 MDHEN and CDR2 SYDVKM. Written as DNA, the CDR3 is TGTGCCAGCAGCTTCAATTTTGAGGACAGTATGCAAGAGACCCAGTACTTC. Translated, it gives CASSFNFEDSMQETQYF.

This clone was counted a few times. The chain is built from TRBV2 and TRBJ1-2, with no clear D. V lost 6 bases and J lost 3, with 8 bases in between. Germline CDR1 is SNHLY and CDR2 is FYNNEI. The CDR3 covers 12 residues. The CDR3 DNA reads as TGTGCCAGCAGGGCCAGGCACTATGGCTACACCTTC. This gives the protein CASRARHYGYTF. Filled out from reference TRBV2 and TRBJ1-2, the complete variable domain reads EPEVTQTPSHQVTQMGQEVILRCVPISNHLYFYWYRQILGQKVEFLVSFYNNEISEKSEIFDDQFSVERPDGSNFTLKIRSTKLEDSAMYFCASRARHYGYTFGSGTRLTVV.